This T cell receptor (beta chain) was identified during a study of blood T cell repertoires in COVID-19. Whole-study context: The samples span acute and convalescent COVID-19 from the United States, Italy and Spain. Sources were T cells, B-cell-depleted T cells, or PBMCs; the material itself was cDNA or gDNA.

Under the authors' procedure: Amplified reference gene primers provided the basis for estimating nucleated cell counts. Profiled with immunoSEQ multiplex PCR; TCRdb holds only in-frame clones, not every one. V, J and clone size are taken as reported in that table, and D and trimming were inferred from the DNA itself. Seen here are 100,000 to 150,000 clones, 70% to 85% observed once, and the top ten hold 10% to 15%. V lost 4 bases, J lost 13 bases, and 13 bases stayed unmatched. The CDR3 consists of 13 residues. CDR1 is SGDLS and CDR2 is YYNGEE in the germline V gene. This clone was picked up a small number of times.

The gene calls are TRBV9 and TRBJ1-2; TRBD1 matches 7 bases. This clonotype was sampled from a woman aged 60-75 years with acute or convalescent COVID-19. Material for sequencing was peripheral blood. CDR3 in amino acids: CASSPSGTVSFTF. The DNA for the CDR3 is TGTGCCAGCAGCCCATCCGGGACAGTCAGCTTCACCTTC.